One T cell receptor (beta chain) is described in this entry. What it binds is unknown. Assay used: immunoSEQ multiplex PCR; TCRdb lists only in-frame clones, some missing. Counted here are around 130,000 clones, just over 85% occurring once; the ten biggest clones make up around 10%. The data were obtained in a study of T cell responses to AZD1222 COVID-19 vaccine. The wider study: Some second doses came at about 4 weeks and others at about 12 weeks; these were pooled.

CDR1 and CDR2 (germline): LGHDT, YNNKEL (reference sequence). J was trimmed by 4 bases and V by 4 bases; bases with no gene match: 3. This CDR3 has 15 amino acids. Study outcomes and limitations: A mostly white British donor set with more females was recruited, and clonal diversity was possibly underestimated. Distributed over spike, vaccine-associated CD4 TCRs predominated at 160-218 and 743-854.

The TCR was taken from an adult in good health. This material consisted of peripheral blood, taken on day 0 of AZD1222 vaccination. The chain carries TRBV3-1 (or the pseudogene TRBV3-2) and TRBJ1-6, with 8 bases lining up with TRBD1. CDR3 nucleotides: TGTGCCAGCAGCCCCGACAGGGGTTATAATTCACCCCTCCACTTT. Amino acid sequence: CASSPDRGYNSPLHF.